This entry lists 7 T cell receptor beta chains sequenced from one sample in a study of spatial heterogeneity in lung cancer. Study-level points and caveats: Tumor mutation counts were tracked by expanded intratumoral alpha and beta TCR counts.

Antigens for these TCRs are unknown. TCRdb processed the 5' RACE reads anew with MiXCR; each CDR3 protein has one entry. The table includes over 8,500 distinct CDR3 sequences, about 5.5% detected once. Documented time point: sample taken at primary tumor resection. The sample in question was lung tumor tissue, obtained at surgery. These receptors all stem from a male donor with early-stage non-small cell lung cancer.

Many counts were recorded for this clonotype. A library made for alpha chains picked up this beta chain off target, so its size means little. The chain employs TRBV20-1 and TRBJ2-3; 7 bases are shared with TRBD1. Germline assignment: CDR1 DFQATT and CDR2 SNEGSKA (reference sequence). Trimming took 5 bases from V and 5 from J; bases not matched to a gene: 16. The CDR3 runs 16 residues. CDR3 in DNA: TGCAGTGCTTTGGACAGGATGGGACGGACACTAGATACGCAGTATTTT. This translates into CSALDRMGRTLDTQYF.

The sample holds many counts of this clonotype. This beta chain was picked up by a library intended for alpha chains and is off target, so its count carries little meaning. The genes are TRBV5-6 and TRBJ1-5, with 9 positions matching TRBD1. Unmatched junction bases numbered 5, after V lost 2 bases and J lost 5 bases. CDR3 size: 15 residues. Germline V gene lookup returns CDR1 SGHDT and CDR2 YYEEEE. The DNA for the CDR3 is TGTGCCAGCAGCTTCCGGGACAGGGTTGATCAGCCCCAGCATTTT. The encoded protein is CASSFRDRVDQPQHF.

This clonotype was seen many times. This beta chain is a stray read from a library made for alpha chains; its abundance is not meaningful. The rearrangement links TRBV19 to TRBJ2-7; 8 nucleotides match TRBD1. Germline CDR1 and CDR2: LNHDA and SQIVND (reference sequence). The J segment lost 3 bases and the V segment lost 3 bases, leaving 7 bases of the junction unmatched. This CDR3 has 15 amino acids. The CDR3: CASSIQAGGRYEQYF. The DNA of the CDR3 is TGTGCCAGTAGTATCCAGGCAGGGGGCCGCTACGAGCAGTACTTC.

This clonotype was counted many times. This beta chain is an unintended read in a library built for alpha chains; its size means little. V usage is TRBV12-3 or TRBV12-4 and J usage is TRBJ2-3, with D tentatively TRBD2 (7 bases). V was clipped by 10 bases and J by 0 bases, with 11 bases between them. The CDR3 is 13 residues long. The CDR3 nucleotides read TGTGCCATCCGGGGGGCTAGCACAGATACGCAGTATTTT. It yields the protein CAIRGASTDTQYF.

As to this clonotype: This beta chain represents an off-target read in a library built for alpha chains; its size is of limited meaning. The V gene is TRBV6-2 or TRBV6-3, the J gene TRBJ2-7; 10 bases are shared with TRBD1. In germline, CDR1 is MNHEY, CDR2 SVGEGT. Unmatched junction bases numbered 4, after V lost 2 bases and J lost 3 bases. The CDR3 consists of 15 residues. In DNA form, the CDR3 reads TGTGCCAGCAGTTACACCCGGGACAGGGGCTACGAGCAGTACTTC. Amino acid sequence: CASSYTRDRGYEQYF.

This clonotype was seen repeatedly, ten times or more. In a library made to pick up alpha chains, this beta chain is a stray read with a size that means little. The CDR3 here is CASSFGLAGAADTQYF. CDR3 sequence (DNA): TGCGCCAGCAGCTTTGGACTAGCGGGAGCCGCGGATACGCAGTATTTT. The chain employs TRBV5-1 and TRBJ2-3; the match to TRBD2 covers 13 bases. In germline, CDR1 is SGHRS, CDR2 YFSETQ. The CDR3 spans 16 residues. V shed 2 bases and J 6 bases; nucleotides not matched to a gene: 6.

This clonotype was counted at least ten times. This beta chain lies outside the target of a library built for alpha chains; its clone size means little. Here the CDR3 reads CASNHGGRATEAFF. The CDR3, as DNA: TGTGCCAGCAATCACGGGGGGAGGGCCACTGAAGCTTTCTTT. The rearrangement joins TRBV6-1 to TRBJ1-1; D is perhaps TRBD1 (5 bases). The CDR3 is 14 amino acids. The germline CDR1 and CDR2 sequences are MNHNS and SASEGT. With 7 bases removed from V and 4 bases from J, the gap between germline ends came to 16 bases.